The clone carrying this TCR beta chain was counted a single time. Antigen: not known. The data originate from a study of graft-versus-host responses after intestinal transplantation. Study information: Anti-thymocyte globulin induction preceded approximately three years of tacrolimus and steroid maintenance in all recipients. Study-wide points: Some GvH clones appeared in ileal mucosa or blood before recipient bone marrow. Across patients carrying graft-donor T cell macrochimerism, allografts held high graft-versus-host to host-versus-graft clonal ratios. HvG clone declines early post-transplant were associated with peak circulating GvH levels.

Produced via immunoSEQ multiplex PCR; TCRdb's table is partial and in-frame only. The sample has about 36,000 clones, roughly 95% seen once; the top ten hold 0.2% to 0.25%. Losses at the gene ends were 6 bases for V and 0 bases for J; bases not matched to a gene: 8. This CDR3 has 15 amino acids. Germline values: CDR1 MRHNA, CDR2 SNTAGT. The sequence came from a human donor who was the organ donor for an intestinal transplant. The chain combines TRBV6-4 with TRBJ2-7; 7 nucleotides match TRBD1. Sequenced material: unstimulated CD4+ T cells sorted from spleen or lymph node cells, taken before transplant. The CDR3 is CASRGQSKGSYEQYF. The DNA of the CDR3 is TGTGCCAGCAGGGGACAGTCCAAGGGCTCCTACGAGCAGTACTTC.